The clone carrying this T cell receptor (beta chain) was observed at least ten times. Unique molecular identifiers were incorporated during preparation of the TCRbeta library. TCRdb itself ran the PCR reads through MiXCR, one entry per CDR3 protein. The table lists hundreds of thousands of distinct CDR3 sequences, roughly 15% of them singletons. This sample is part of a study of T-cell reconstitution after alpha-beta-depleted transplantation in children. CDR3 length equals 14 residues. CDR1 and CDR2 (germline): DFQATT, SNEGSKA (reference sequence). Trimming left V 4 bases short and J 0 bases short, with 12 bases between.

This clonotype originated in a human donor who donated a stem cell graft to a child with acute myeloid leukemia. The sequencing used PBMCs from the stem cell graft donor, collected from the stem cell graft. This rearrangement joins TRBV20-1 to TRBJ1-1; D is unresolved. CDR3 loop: CSANRGNMNTEAFF. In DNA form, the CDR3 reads TGCAGTGCTAACCGGGGTAACATGAACACTGAAGCTTTCTTT.